At least ten counts were recorded for the clone carrying this TCR beta chain. The antigen is unknown. These data are taken from a study of Graves' ophthalmopathy and Graves' hyperthyroidism. Findings and caveats of the study: Ophthalmopathy was separated from stable hyperthyroidism by a 13-signature model with 87.88% sensitivity and around 84% specificity.

From RNA, the CDR3 regions of TCR beta chains were amplified and sequenced. After a first-round RT-PCR with HTBI primers, a second-round multiplex PCR was run. TCRdb itself ran the multiplex PCR reads through MiXCR, one entry per CDR3 protein. The sample contains about 400,000 distinct CDR3 sequences, 15% of which appear only once. V was trimmed by 3 bases and J by 5 bases, leaving 13 bases between them. CDR1 MNHEY and CDR2 SVGAGI come from the germline V gene. The CDR3 covers 14 residues. People with hyperthyroidism were aged 18 to 65 and newly diagnosed, under 2 months' duration. The sequenced sample consisted of peripheral blood. V gene TRBV6-5 combines with J gene TRBJ1-2; unclear D gene. The TCR originated in a young woman with stable Graves' hyperthyroidism. The CDR3 protein is CASSYLLTDYGYTF. The DNA for the CDR3 is TGTGCCAGCAGTTATCTCTTAACTGATTATGGCTACACCTTC.